This T cell receptor (beta chain) appears in the sequencing data of a study of molecular identifiers for immune sequencing clone quantification listed by TCRdb under 2018. Notes on the research overall: For a replicate experiment, RNA from around 20,000 or 100,000 naive CD8 T cells was divided into five aliquots, of which four were sequenced. The study was a methods study using CD8 T cells to benchmark molecular-identifier clustering-based TCR repertoire sequencing (MIDCIRS) and TCR RNA copy counting.

What the work shows at the level of the full study, not this receptor alone: Even against a background of some 920,000 naive CD8 T cells, spiked-in Jurkat TCR RNA amounting to a single cell's worth was reported to be detectable. In CMV-specific effector cells, over 99% of molecules were held by clones above 20 RNA copies, whereas under 1% of molecules were held by such clones in naive cells. Naive libraries contained spiked-in Jurkat TCR RNA (10 copies' worth), which is not part of the donor repertoire. Highly expanded clone sizes could be underestimated because identical TCR molecules may share a barcode. When barcode sub-clustering was omitted, TCR diversity was inflated by chimeric consensus sequences, with chimeras reaching as high as 47%. Modeling estimated about three recovered TCR RNA copies per cell, compared with about 10 by digital PCR, which implies 25% to 30% capture efficiency.

The germline V gene specifies MDHEN as CDR1 and SYDVKM as CDR2. Unmatched junction bases come to 10, with V trimmed by 6 bases and J by 3 bases. The CDR3 spans 15 residues, from the cysteine through the phenylalanine. The retained sequence is limited to the CDR3, 45 bases, with the frame set at the first base. Libraries of naive CD8 T cells were generated from roughly 18,000 to 920,000 sorted cells, with 10%, 30% or 50% of the purified RNA used. On a BD FACSAria II, naive CD8 T cells were FACS-sorted as CD8+CD4-CCR7+CD45RA+ and collected into RLT Plus buffer. Detection sensitivity was tested by spiking Jurkat RNA equal to fewer than twelve TCR copies' worth into samples containing about 18,000-1,000,000 naive CD8 T cells. CD8 T cells were enriched using RosetteSep CD8+ T Cell Enrichment Cocktail and Ficoll-Paque, and the enriched cells then underwent ACK red cell lysis. Ten or more counts support this clonotype. The antigen this receptor binds is unknown. Qualities for individual bases were not recorded, and no much larger clone is one base off.

Receptors were amplified or captured by PCR. Sequencing was performed on a NextSeq 500. Bulk TCR libraries were generated as previously described, with the TCR primers listed in Table S5 used. Purification of total RNA was performed with the Qiagen AllPrep DNA/RNA kit. Before analysis, reads from multiple sequencing runs of one library were combined. Per the authors' processing: Reads were retained only if an exact TCR constant sequence was present, and the retained reads were trimmed to 150 nt and grouped according to their 12-nt molecular barcodes. Reads inside each barcode group were sub-clustered using a 15% Levenshtein threshold, and a quality-weighted consensus sequence was constructed for each RNA molecule. Non-functional sequences were filtered out, along with any lower-count sequence sitting one edit away from another sequence. Based on a fit of two negative binomial distributions, barcode sub-clusters having less than 20% of the maximum read count were discarded. Through fastp at Q25 and MiXCR, TCRdb rebuilt clones from the public reads, retaining in-frame beta chains. Entries that share a CDR3 protein sequence are merged under the most common genes and DNA. The V and J calls were determined by TCRdb, not by the authors. Across this sample there are approximately 100,000 distinct CDR3 sequences, with 36% seen only once. Around 4.2% of the sample belongs to the ten largest clones.

The clonotype was recovered from a human donor in good health. Some libraries in this study had Jurkat cell RNA spiked in. What was sequenced was naive CD8+ T cells from blood, with Jurkat cell RNA spiked in. This specimen's cell subset or site label, per the study, means: FACS-sorted CD8+CD4-CCR7+CD45RA+ naive T cells. The V and J segments used are TRBV28 and TRBJ2-7; TRBD2 matches 8 bases in the middle. Here is the DNA: TGTGCCAGCAGCCTACCCGGGACTAGACTCTACGAGCAGTACTTC. This encodes CASSLPGTRLYEQYF. Extended through the reference TRBV28 and TRBJ2-7 proteins, this CDR3 yields the full variable domain: DVKVTQSSRYLVKRTGEKVFLECVQDMDHENMFWYRQDPGLGLRLIYFSYDVKMKEKGDIPEGYSVSREKKERFSLILESASTNQTSMYLCASSLPGTRLYEQYFGPGTRLTVT.